Listed here are 26 T cell receptor beta chains from one sample, sequenced in a study of beta chain features in type 1 diabetes. The whole isolated RNA underwent reverse transcription, so sequencing captured expressed TCRB transcripts. Profiling relied on immunoSEQ multiplex PCR, and the TCRdb table lists in-frame clones only, not all of them. The sample includes under 800,000 clones, about a sixth of them seen just once. The sequencing input was naive CD4+ T cells from blood. All receptors come from a young man in good health.

This clone was counted a few times. CDR3 in DNA: TGTGCCAGCAGCTTAAGGGACTTTTCCACCGGGGAGCTGTTTTTT. Translated: CASSLRDFSTGELFF. The chain is built from TRBV7-9 and TRBJ2-2; D is possibly TRBD2 (6 bases). V was trimmed by 2 bases and J by 4 bases, leaving 11 bases between them. Germline-derived CDR1 and CDR2 are SEHNR and FQNEAQ (reference sequence). This CDR3 is built from 15 residues.

A few counts support this clone. The chain has TRBV7-9 and TRBJ2-7; 7 nucleotides align to TRBD1. The CDR3 sequence is 16 residues long. V shed 1 base and J 0 bases; nucleotides not matched to a gene: 6. Germline V gene lookup returns CDR1 SEHNR and CDR2 FQNEAQ (reference sequence). CDR3 sequence (DNA): TGTGCCAGCAGCTTAGGACGCAGGGGGAGCTCCTACGAGCAGTACTTC. It encodes CASSLGRRGSSYEQYF.

The rearrangement joins TRBV5-1 to TRBJ2-2; D gene uncertain. CDR1 and CDR2 from the germline V gene are SGHRS and YFSETQ. This CDR3 is 15 amino acids long. Trimming cost V 6 bases and J 4 bases, with 16 bases left between them. CDR3 residues: CASTLGGTSTGELFF. The CDR3 region has the DNA TGCGCCAGCACTCTTGGTGGTACCAGCACCGGGGAGCTGTTTTTT.

V is TRBV2 and J is TRBJ1-6, with a possible D match to TRBD1 (5 bases). The CDR3 is 16 residues long. Germline CDR1 and CDR2: SNHLY and FYNNEI. The V gene lost 4 bases and the J gene lost 9 bases, with 19 bases spanning the gap. DNA for the CDR3: TGTGCCAGCAGTGGGGTCGGGGGTTGGAAGGGTTCACCCCTCCACTTT. Amino acid sequence: CASSGVGGWKGSPLHF. Full variable domain (missing parts from reference TRBV2 and TRBJ1-6): EPEVTQTPSHQVTQMGQEVILRCVPISNHLYFYWYRQILGQKVEFLVSFYNNEISEKSEIFDDQFSVERPDGSNFTLKIRSTKLEDSAMYFCASSGVGGWKGSPLHFGNGTRLTVT.

This clone was seen only a few times. The J gene is TRBJ2-5, the V gene TRBV9; D remains ambiguous. This CDR3 has 12 amino acids. Germline loops: CDR1 SGDLS, CDR2 YYNGEE. The V end was cut by 0 bases, the J end by 5 bases, with 5 bases between. DNA of the CDR3: TGTGCCAGCAGCGTAGAAGATGAGACCCAGTACTTC. Encoded protein: CASSVEDETQYF.

V and J are TRBV7-9 and TRBJ2-5; D is unclear. The DNA end lines up better with TRBJ2-7; the J call may be wrong. The CDR3 covers 13 residues. Looked up from germline, CDR1 is SEHNR and CDR2 is FQNEAQ (reference sequence). The CDR3 protein is CASSRHGDYEQYF. The CDR3 region has the DNA TGTGCCAGCAGCCGGCACGGAGACTACGAGCAGTACTTC.

This clone showed up just a few times. This chain links TRBV10-3 with TRBJ2-7; 9 nucleotides line up with TRBD1. The CDR3 is 14 residues long. The J segment lost 2 bases and the V segment lost 6 bases, leaving 5 bases of the junction unmatched. CDR1 and CDR2 from the germline V gene are ENHRY and SYGVKD. CDR3 amino acids: CAIRGTGLPYEQYF. For the CDR3, the DNA is TGTGCCATCAGGGGGACAGGGCTACCCTACGAGCAGTACTTC.

The CDR3, as DNA: TGTGCCAGTAAAACTGGATACACCGGGGAGCTGTTTTTT. It is translated as CASKTGYTGELFF. The chain joins TRBV7-3 to TRBJ2-2; D is undetermined. The germline gives CDR1 SGHTA, CDR2 FQGTGA. The CDR3 has 13 amino acids. Trimming stripped 9 bases from V and 3 bases from J, with 11 bases between.

The sample holds a few counts of this clone. This rearrangement joins TRBV4-3 to TRBJ2-2; 10 bases map to TRBD1. Germline loops: CDR1 LGHNA, CDR2 YSLEER. The CDR3 loop spans 16 amino acids. J lost 6 bases, V lost 1 base, and 5 bases had no gene match. In DNA form, the CDR3 reads TGCGCCAGCAGCCAAGGGGACAGGGGCGACCCCGGGGAGCTGTTTTTT. It specifies CASSQGDRGDPGELFF.

This clone was seen a few times. The chain couples TRBV7-9 to TRBJ1-3; D is unclear. Trimming cost V 3 bases and J 0 bases, with 9 bases left between them. CDR3 size: 15 residues. In germline, CDR1 is SEHNR, CDR2 FQNEAQ (reference sequence). The CDR3 is CASSLDSGSGNTIYF. Here the CDR3 DNA reads TGTGCCAGCAGCTTGGACTCCGGCTCTGGAAACACCATATATTTT.

A few counts support this clone. The V call is TRBV5-1, the J call TRBJ2-1; the match to TRBD2 covers 13 bases. Germline V lookup: CDR1 SGHRS, CDR2 YFSETQ. Trimming at V came to 4 bases and at J to 2 bases, leaving 3 bases not matched to a gene. This CDR3 comprises 16 residues. The CDR3 spells CASSTGTSGTYNEQFF. Here the CDR3 DNA reads TGCGCCAGCAGCACTGGGACTAGCGGGACCTACAATGAGCAGTTCTTC.

This chain joins TRBV18 and TRBJ2-3; no clear D gene. Trimming removed 4 bases from V and 5 bases from J, with 4 bases in between. The CDR3 loop spans 11 amino acids. The germline CDR1 and CDR2 sequences are KGHSH and LQKENI. CDR3 bases: TGTGCCAGCTCACAGGTAGATACGCAGTATTTT. This codes for CASSQVDTQYF.

Notes on this clone: The same CDR3 is also encoded by other DNA sequences in this sample. The rearrangement links TRBV7-9 to TRBJ2-5; TRBD1 is a possible D gene (6 bases). CDR3 length: 13 amino acids. Deletions cut 5 bases from V and 2 bases from J, with 9 bases between. Germline V gene lookup returns CDR1 SEHNR and CDR2 FQNEAQ (reference sequence). The CDR3 region is CASSRGQQETQYF. The CDR3 nucleotides read TGTGCCAGCAGCCGCGGACAGCAAGAGACCCAGTACTTC. Full variable domain (missing parts from reference TRBV7-9 and TRBJ2-5): DTGVSQNPRHKITKRGQNVTFRCDPISEHNRLYWYRQTLGQGPEFLTYFQNEAQLEKSRLLSDRFSAERPKGSFSTLEIQRTEQGDSAMYLCASSRGQQETQYFGPGTRLLVL.

V usage is TRBV7-9 and J usage is TRBJ1-6; 9 bases map to TRBD1. The CDR3 runs 14 residues. The junction had 3 bases not matched to a gene; V was cut back by 3 bases and J by 9 bases. CDR1 and CDR2 from the germline V gene are SEHNR and FQNEAQ (reference sequence). CDR3 nucleotides: TGTGCCAGCAGCTTGGGACAGGGCGGTTCACCCCTCCACTTT. Residues: CASSLGQGGSPLHF.

The chain links TRBV6-1 to TRBJ2-3; either TRBD1 or TRBD2 may fit D (6 bases each). From germline, CDR1 is MNHNS and CDR2 SASEGT. The V end lost 8 bases, the J end lost 4 bases, and 13 bases lay between the germline ends. This CDR3 contains 13 residues. The CDR3 reads CASSPGGADTQYF. The CDR3 DNA sequence: TGTGCCAGCTCCCCCGGGGGCGCAGATACGCAGTATTTT.

V gene TRBV28 combines with J gene TRBJ1-2; D gene uncertain. The CDR3 is made up of 12 amino acids. V was pared by 6 bases and J by 5 bases, with 10 bases between. Germline V CDR1 and CDR2: MDHEN, SYDVKM. The CDR3 nucleotides read TGTGCCAGCAGGGATAGGGTGTATGGCTACACCTTC. Its translation is CASRDRVYGYTF.

This clone was recorded a few times. The rearrangement uses TRBV7-2 and TRBJ1-1; D is possibly TRBD1 (6 bases). Germline V gene data show CDR1 as SGHTA and CDR2 as FQGNSA. Between the trimmed V and J ends, which lost 3 bases and 14 bases, there was a span of 16 bases. The CDR3 length is 12 residues. The CDR3 nucleotides are TGTGCCAGCAGCTTTACAGGGATCGTGGGGTTCTTT. This translates into CASSFTGIVGFF.

This clone was detected a few times. The chain employs TRBV7-3 and TRBJ2-2; a possible D gene is TRBD2 (6 bases). Trimming took off 2 bases at V and 0 bases at J, with 7 bases between the two ends. In germline, CDR1 is SGHTA, CDR2 FQGTGA. CDR3 length: 15 residues. The CDR3 loop is CASSLAGSNTGELFF. CDR3 coding DNA: TGTGCCAGCAGCTTAGCGGGGTCGAACACCGGGGAGCTGTTTTTT.

The rearrangement joins TRBV9 to TRBJ2-5, with 9 bases that match TRBD2. This CDR3 spans 13 amino acids. Per germline, CDR1 SGDLS and CDR2 YYNGEE. With 2 bases clipped from V and 6 bases from J, the junction kept 2 bases outside the gene matches. DNA of the CDR3: TGTGCCAGCAGCGTTAGCGGGGGAAAGACCCAGTACTTC. This codes for CASSVSGGKTQYF.

This clone was observed a handful of times. CDR3 DNA: TGTGCCAGCAGTTACACTCCGGGACGGTTATCCAATGAGCAGTTCTTC. It translates to CASSYTPGRLSNEQFF. This sequence joins TRBV6-5 and TRBJ2-1; D may correspond to TRBD1 or TRBD2 (5 bases each). The CDR3 is 16 residues long. Per the germline V gene, CDR1 is MNHEY and CDR2 is SVGAGI. The V end was cut by 2 bases, the J end by 6 bases, with 17 bases between.

This clone has a handful of counts. The chain couples TRBV30 to TRBJ2-1, with a tentative D call TRBD2 (6 bases). The germline gives CDR1 GTSNPN, CDR2 SVGIG (reference sequence). This CDR3 comprises 15 residues. V dropped 2 bases and J dropped 0 bases, with 11 bases sitting between them. The CDR3 bases are TGTGCCTGGAGTCCACGGGGGAGCTCCTACAATGAGCAGTTCTTC. It yields the protein CAWSPRGSSYNEQFF.

Only a few counts were recorded for this clone. This chain joins TRBV25-1 and TRBJ2-1; perhaps TRBD1 as D (6 bases). V gave up 8 bases and J gave up 3 bases, with 14 bases separating them. The CDR3 totals 14 residues. Germline lookup yields CDR1 MGHDK and CDR2 SYGVNS. The CDR3 coding sequence is TGTGCCAGCCTGCGCGGACAGAGCTACAATGAGCAGTTCTTC. Translation: CASLRGQSYNEQFF.

The chain couples TRBV7-9 to TRBJ1-1; 7 nucleotides line up with TRBD1. The ends lost 2 bases at V and 6 bases at J; junction bases unmatched: 3. Germline CDR1 and CDR2: SEHNR and FQNEAQ (reference sequence). There are 13 residues in the CDR3. The CDR3 region is CASSLNQGAEAFF. The CDR3 nucleotides are TGTGCCAGCAGCTTAAATCAGGGGGCTGAAGCTTTCTTT.

Details on this clone: The same CDR3 is also encoded by other DNA sequences in this sample. The chain recombines TRBV18 with TRBJ1-1, with D uncertain. V was pared by 2 bases and J by 1 base, with 5 bases between. Germline CDR1 and CDR2: KGHSH and LQKENI. This CDR3 region has 13 residues. The CDR3 spells CASSPAGNTEAFF. The CDR3, as DNA: TGTGCCAGCTCACCAGCAGGGAACACTGAAGCTTTCTTT.

This clone has only a few counts. The chain links TRBV7-2 to TRBJ2-6; D not certain. Between the trimmed V and J ends, which lost 5 bases and 0 bases, there was a span of 8 bases. CDR1 is SGHTA, CDR2 FQGNSA, per germline. The CDR3 runs 15 residues. CDR3 DNA sequence: TGTGCCAGCAGCGCGAGGAGCTCTGGGGCCAACGTCCTGACTTTC. Translated, it gives CASSARSSGANVLTF.

V and J are TRBV28 and TRBJ2-5; 11 bases match TRBD2. The CDR3 spans 15 residues. Unmatched junction bases numbered 6, after V lost 2 bases and J lost 7 bases. Germline V gene data show CDR1 as MDHEN and CDR2 as SYDVKM. The DNA for the CDR3 is TGTGCCAGCAGTTTAGAACTAGCGGGGGTGTGGACCCAGTACTTC. Translating it yields CASSLELAGVWTQYF.